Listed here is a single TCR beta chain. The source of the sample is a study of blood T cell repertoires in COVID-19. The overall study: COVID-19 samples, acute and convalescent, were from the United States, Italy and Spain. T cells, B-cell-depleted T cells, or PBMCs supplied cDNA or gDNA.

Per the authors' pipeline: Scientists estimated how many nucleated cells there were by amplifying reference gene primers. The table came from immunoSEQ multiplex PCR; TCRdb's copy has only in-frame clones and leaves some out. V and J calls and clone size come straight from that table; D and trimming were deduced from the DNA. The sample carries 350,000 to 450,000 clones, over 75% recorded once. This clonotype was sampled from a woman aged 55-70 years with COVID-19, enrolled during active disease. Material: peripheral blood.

CDR3 amino acids: CASSVISTGPTDTQYF. The CDR3 nucleotides are TGTGCCAGCAGCGTTATATCGACAGGGCCAACAGATACGCAGTATTTT. This chain uses TRBV9 with TRBJ2-3; 7 bases match TRBD1. CDR3 length: 16 residues. CDR1 is SGDLS and CDR2 is YYNGEE in the germline V gene. The junction had 9 bases not matched to a gene; V was cut back by 2 bases and J by 3 bases. Using reference TRBV9 and TRBJ2-3 for the parts outside the CDR3, the full variable domain is DSGVTQTPKHLITATGQRVTLRCSPRSGDLSVYWYQQSLDQGLQFLIQYYNGEERAKGNILERFSAQQFPDLHSELNLSSLELGDSALYFCASSVISTGPTDTQYFGPGTRLTVL.